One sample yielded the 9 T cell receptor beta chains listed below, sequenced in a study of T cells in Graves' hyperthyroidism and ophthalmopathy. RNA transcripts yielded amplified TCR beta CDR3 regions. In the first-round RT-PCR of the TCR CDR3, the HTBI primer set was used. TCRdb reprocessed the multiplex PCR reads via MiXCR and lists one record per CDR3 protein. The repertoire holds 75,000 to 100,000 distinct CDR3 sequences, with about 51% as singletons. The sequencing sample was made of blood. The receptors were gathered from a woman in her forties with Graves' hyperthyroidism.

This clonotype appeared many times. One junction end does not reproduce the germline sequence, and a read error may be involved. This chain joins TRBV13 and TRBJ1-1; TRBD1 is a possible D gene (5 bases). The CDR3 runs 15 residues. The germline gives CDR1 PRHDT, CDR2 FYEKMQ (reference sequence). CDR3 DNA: TGCGCCAGCAGCTTCGGGGGGACGGGAACGACTGAAGCTTTCTTT. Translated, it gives CASSFGGTGTTEAFF.

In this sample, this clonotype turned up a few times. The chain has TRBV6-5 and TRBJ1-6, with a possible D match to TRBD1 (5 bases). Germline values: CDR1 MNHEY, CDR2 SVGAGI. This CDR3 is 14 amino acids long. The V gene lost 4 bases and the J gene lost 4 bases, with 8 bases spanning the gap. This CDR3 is CASSFWGYNSPLHF. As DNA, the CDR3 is TGTGCCAGCAGTTTCTGGGGGTATAATTCACCCCTCCACTTT.

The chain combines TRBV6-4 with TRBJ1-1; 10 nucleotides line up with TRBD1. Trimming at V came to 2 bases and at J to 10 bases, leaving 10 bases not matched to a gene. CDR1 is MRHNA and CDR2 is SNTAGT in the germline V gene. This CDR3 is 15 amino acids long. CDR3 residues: CASSDGWGQGRIAFF. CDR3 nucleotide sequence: TGTGCCAGCAGTGACGGCTGGGGACAGGGGAGGATAGCTTTCTTT.

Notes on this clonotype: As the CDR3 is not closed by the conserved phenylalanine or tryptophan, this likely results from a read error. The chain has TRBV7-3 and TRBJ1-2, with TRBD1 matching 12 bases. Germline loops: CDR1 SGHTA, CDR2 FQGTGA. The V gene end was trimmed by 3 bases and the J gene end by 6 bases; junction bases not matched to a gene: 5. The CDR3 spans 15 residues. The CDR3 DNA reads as TGTGCCAGCAGCTTGGGCCGGGACAGGGGGCATGGCTACACCTCC. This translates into CASSLGRDRGHGYTS.

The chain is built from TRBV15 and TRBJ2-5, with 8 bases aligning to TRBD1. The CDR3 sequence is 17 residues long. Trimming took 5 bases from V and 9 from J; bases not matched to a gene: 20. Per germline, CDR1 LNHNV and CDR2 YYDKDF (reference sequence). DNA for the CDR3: TGTGCCACCAGCGTACACTACCGGGACAGGCTAAATCAGCCCCAGTACTTC. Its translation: CATSVHYRDRLNQPQYF.

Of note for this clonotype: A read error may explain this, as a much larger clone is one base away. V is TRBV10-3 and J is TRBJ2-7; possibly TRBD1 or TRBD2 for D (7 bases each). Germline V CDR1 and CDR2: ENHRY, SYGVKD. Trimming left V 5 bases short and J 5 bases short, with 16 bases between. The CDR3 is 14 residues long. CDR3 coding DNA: TGTGCCATCAGTTACGCGGCAGGGGGGGACGAGCAGTACTTC. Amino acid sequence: CAISYAAGGDEQYF.

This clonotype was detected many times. CDR3 residues: CASSYFPDRNEQYF. CDR3 DNA sequence: TGTGCCAGCAGTTATTTCCCGGACAGGAACGAGCAGTACTTC. The chain couples TRBV6-5 to TRBJ2-7; 7 bases fit TRBD1. After removal of 3 bases from V and 5 bases from J, the junction contained 7 bases not matched to a gene. This CDR3 has 14 residues. Per the germline V gene, CDR1 is MNHEY and CDR2 is SVGAGI.

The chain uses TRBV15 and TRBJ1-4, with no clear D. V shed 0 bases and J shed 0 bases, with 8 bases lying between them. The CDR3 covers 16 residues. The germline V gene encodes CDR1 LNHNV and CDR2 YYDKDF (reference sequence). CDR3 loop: CATSRDWAATNEKLFF. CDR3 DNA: TGTGCCACCAGCAGAGATTGGGCGGCAACTAATGAAAAACTGTTTTTT.

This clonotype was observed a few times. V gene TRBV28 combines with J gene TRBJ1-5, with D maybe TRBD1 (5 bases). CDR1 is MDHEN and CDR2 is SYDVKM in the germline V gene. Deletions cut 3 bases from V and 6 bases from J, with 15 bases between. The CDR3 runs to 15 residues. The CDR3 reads CASSLSQGYGQPQHF. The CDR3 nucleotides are TGTGCCAGCAGTTTGTCCCAGGGTTACGGTCAGCCCCAGCATTTT.